The 15 T cell receptor beta chains below all came from one sample that was sequenced in a study of T-cell memory formation after mild COVID-19. MiXCR, applied by TCRdb to the 5' RACE reads, yields one record per CDR3 protein. The data show approximately 260,000 distinct CDR3 sequences, with 15% to 20% seen just once and more than 20% held by the top ten. Specimen: PBMCs or a T cell subset sorted from them (not recorded which). Receptors were obtained from a man aged 18 to 30 who had mild COVID-19 (a few samples of this study predate the infection). Cell type and time point are not known.

The gene calls are TRBV15 and TRBJ2-1, with TRBD1 as a possible D gene (6 bases). This CDR3 spans 14 amino acids. The germline V gene encodes CDR1 LNHNV and CDR2 YYDKDF (reference sequence). V dropped 0 bases and J dropped 5 bases, with 8 bases sitting between them. The CDR3 here is CATSREGGHNEQFF. The CDR3 DNA reads as TGTGCCACCAGCAGAGAAGGGGGACACAATGAGCAGTTCTTC.

The CDR3 region has the DNA TGTGCCAGCAGTTTTTCGACAGGCAATGAGCAGTTCTTC. This codes for CASSFSTGNEQFF. The chain carries TRBV6-6 and TRBJ2-1; D perhaps matches TRBD1 (6 bases). The CDR3 length is 13 residues. CDR1 and CDR2 from the germline V gene are MNHNY and SVGAGI (reference sequence). V lost 4 bases and J 6 bases, leaving 10 bases between the germline ends.

V and J are TRBV12-3 or TRBV12-4 and TRBJ1-2; unclear D gene. The CDR3 is 14 amino acids. Trimming stripped 1 base from V and 5 bases from J, with 11 bases between. CDR3 region: CASSLVTAGYGYTF. In DNA, the CDR3 is TGTGCCAGCAGTTTAGTAACTGCGGGGTATGGCTACACCTTC.

The chain joins TRBV4-1 to TRBJ1-4; D is uncertain. Trimming took 3 bases from V and 7 from J, leaving 15 bases between them. Germline CDR1 MGHRA, CDR2 YSYEKL. This CDR3 contains 15 residues. The CDR3 DNA follows: TGCGCCAGCAGCCACTATGCGAGCAGGCGTGAAAAACTGTTTTTT. This translates into CASSHYASRREKLFF.

The table lists this clonotype with a few counts. V and J are TRBV12-3 or TRBV12-4 and TRBJ1-5, with D maybe TRBD1 (5 bases). CDR3 length equals 15 residues. Between the trimmed V and J ends, which lost 6 bases and 0 bases, there was a span of 12 bases. The CDR3 DNA sequence: TGTGCCAGCAGCCAAGACAGAAATAGCAATCAGCCCCAGCATTTT. It codes for CASSQDRNSNQPQHF.

In this sample, this clonotype turned up many times. V usage is TRBV5-1 and J usage is TRBJ1-1; D is unclear. This CDR3 comprises 13 residues. V lost 4 bases to trimming and J lost 4 bases, with 11 bases between them. Germline V gives CDR1 SGHRS, CDR2 YFSETQ. CDR3 protein: CASSLRGGTEAFF. The CDR3 DNA sequence: TGCGCCAGCAGCCTCAGAGGAGGCACTGAAGCTTTCTTT.

This clonotype was detected only a few times. The genes are TRBV5-6 and TRBJ2-7, with a possible D match to TRBD2 (5 bases). This CDR3 is 12 amino acids long. Germline V CDR1 and CDR2: SGHDT, YYEEEE. Deletions cut 4 bases from V and 6 bases from J, with 11 bases between. The CDR3 loop is CASSTGLFEQYF. In DNA, the CDR3 is TGTGCCAGCAGCACCGGACTTTTCGAGCAGTACTTC.

This clonotype was detected a few times. The chain couples TRBV6-2 or TRBV6-3 to TRBJ2-5; 11 bases agree with TRBD2. The CDR3 has 15 amino acids. The V gene end was trimmed by 7 bases and the J gene end by 7 bases; junction bases not matched to a gene: 11. CDR1 and CDR2 from the germline V gene are MNHEY and SVGEGT. This chain's CDR3 is CASTYHMTSGATQYF. CDR3 coding DNA: TGTGCCAGCACCTATCACATGACTAGCGGGGCGACCCAGTACTTC.

The chain couples TRBV25-1 to TRBJ1-1, with 7 bases lining up with TRBD1. CDR1 is MGHDK, CDR2 SYGVNS, per germline. The CDR3 extends over 14 amino acids. V dropped 6 bases and J dropped 1; count of bases not matched to a gene: 5. The CDR3, as DNA: TGTGCCAGCAGCCAGAGGACAGGGAACACTGAAGCTTTCTTT. Translating gives CASSQRTGNTEAFF.

This clonotype was detected only a few times. The rearrangement joins TRBV9 to TRBJ2-1; TRBD2 matches at 8 bases. With V trimmed by 4 bases and J by 6 bases, 9 bases remained unmatched. This CDR3 contains 15 residues. Germline CDR1 SGDLS, CDR2 YYNGEE. The CDR3: CASSPRTSLLNEQFF. CDR3 sequence (DNA): TGTGCCAGCAGCCCCCGGACTAGCCTCCTCAATGAGCAGTTCTTC.

The chain's CDR3 is CASSYSLPNTGELFF. In DNA form, the CDR3 reads TGTGCCAGCAGTTATAGCCTTCCGAACACCGGGGAGCTGTTTTTT. The chain couples TRBV12-3 or TRBV12-4 to TRBJ2-2; D uncertain. With 4 bases removed from V and 0 bases from J, the gap between germline ends came to 9 bases. The CDR3 is 15 residues long.

The chain links TRBV7-9 to TRBJ1-6; maybe TRBD1 (6 bases). Germline V lookup: CDR1 SEHNR, CDR2 FQNEAQ (reference sequence). Trimming removed 10 bases at V and 7 bases at J, with 17 bases between. CDR3 length: 14 amino acids. The CDR3 here is CATTRAGENSPLHF. For the CDR3, the DNA is TGTGCCACCACCAGGGCAGGGGAAAATTCACCCCTCCACTTT.

The gene calls are TRBV30 and TRBJ2-2; TRBD1 matches at 7 bases. CDR3 size: 13 residues. Germline-derived CDR1 and CDR2 are GTSNPN and SVGIG (reference sequence). Trimming cost V 2 bases and J 7 bases; bases outside gene matches: 4. DNA of the CDR3: TGTGCCTGGAGTTTACAGGGGTTCGGGGAGCTGTTTTTT. It translates to CAWSLQGFGELFF. Full variable domain (missing parts from reference TRBV30 and TRBJ2-2): SQTIHQWPATLVQPVGSPLSLECTVEGTSNPNLYWYRQAAGRGLQLLFYSVGIGQISSEVPQNLSASRPQDRQFILSSKKLLLSDSGFYLCAWSLQGFGELFFGEGSRLTVL.

This clonotype has only a few counts. The genes are TRBV5-5 and TRBJ1-3, with D unclear. The CDR3 sequence is 14 residues long. V was shortened by 4 bases and J by 0 bases, with 8 bases between the two germline ends. Germline lookup yields CDR1 SGHKS and CDR2 YYEKEE (reference sequence). CDR3 loop: CASSEQLSGNTIYF. The CDR3 DNA reads as TGTGCCAGCAGCGAGCAGCTCTCTGGAAACACCATATATTTT.

This clonotype was detected a few times. The rearrangement joins TRBV4-3 to TRBJ1-2; D perhaps matches TRBD1 (5 bases). The germline V gene encodes CDR1 LGHNA and CDR2 YSLEER. Trimming stripped 4 bases from V and 8 bases from J, with 17 bases between. CDR3 size: 14 residues. This CDR3 is CASSPGGLFVGYTF. CDR3 in DNA: TGCGCCAGCAGCCCCGGGGGGTTATTTGTGGGCTACACCTTC.